This T cell receptor beta chain was retrieved from a study of immune evolution from preneoplasia to lung adenocarcinoma (dated by TCRdb to about 2021). Background for the entire study: HLA loss of heterozygosity was observed in roughly 6.8%, 16% and 36% of AIS, MIA and ADC lesions, respectively, and was not observed in any AAH lesions. The study profiled immune contexture across lung adenocarcinoma precursors and invasive adenocarcinoma using immune gene expression, TCR sequencing and multiplex immunofluorescence. Resected precursor lesions (AAH, AIS, MIA) and invasive adenocarcinomas were compared against paired morphologically normal lung tissue. The sample size depended on which specimens were available, not on a prior power calculation. The immune data were combined with whole exome sequencing and methylation data from the same cohort of nodules. A total of approximately 48 patients with pulmonary nodules who underwent surgical resection were included in the overall cohort. TCR sequencing data came from 45 to 60 patients. It was reported in the study that 90 to 120 samples were used for TCR sequencing. POLYSOLVER was used to infer Class I HLA alleles from exome data, and LOHHLA was used to detect allele-specific HLA loss.

The immunoSEQ hsTCRbeta Kit was used to sequence TCR beta CDR3 regions from DNA. In the authors' own workflow: TCR sequencing data were analysed with the ImmunoSEQ Analyzer. T cell clonality was calculated on productive rearrangements as 1 minus Pielou's evenness. To measure T cell diversity, the inverse Simpson index was applied to productive templates. T cell density was TCR beta template counts normalized to usable DNA, estimated by amplifying and sequencing housekeeping genes. Two-sided Kruskal-Wallis tests were used to compare TCR metrics across histologic stages. Here the immuneACCESS table is served through TCRdb, limited to in-frame sequences with V and J called. Missing clones are a known gap in these copies; in checked studies unresolved V genes cover under half, and the rest lacks a known reason. V, J and clone size are taken as reported in that table, and D and trimming were inferred from the DNA itself. In all, the sample holds 4,100 or so clones, and nearly 90% of those were seen once. The ten largest account for 4% to 5.5% of the sample.

Patients underwent resection in Japan or China between about 2014 and 2017. Two lung cancer pathologists independently reviewed H&E slides to confirm the histologic diagnosis of every case. Macro-dissection after pathologic assessment enriched premalignant or tumor cells for nucleic acid extraction. FFPE tissue was used for DNA isolation with the AllPrep DNA/RNA FFPE Kit. About this clone itself: Its recognized antigen is unknown. It has no much larger one-base neighbor in the sample; base qualities were not kept.

V is cut by 5 bases and J by 7 bases, and the space between the germline ends is 20 bases. The CDR3 runs 15 amino acids, cysteine and phenylalanine included. Only the CDR3 DNA is retained, 45 bases long and in frame from the first base. CDR1 and CDR2 (MDHEN, SYDVKM) derive from the germline V gene. What the study reported, not specific to this receptor: The highest top T cell clone frequencies were observed in normal lung, and a progressive decrease in top T cell clone frequencies appeared to occur from AAH through AIS, MIA and invasive adenocarcinoma. Because all patients were from Japan and China, applicability to Western populations was uncertain. Clonality was highest in normal lung, while later-stage lesions appeared to show lower clonality but higher T cell density and diversity. Compared with EGFR-mutant or double wild-type lesions, KRAS-mutant nodules had the highest T cell clonality. The findings reflected association rather than direct causation, and larger cohorts with long-term follow-up and longitudinal biopsies were considered necessary.

This sequence uses TRBV28 and TRBJ1-1; too little of a D gene remains to name it. The clonotype originates from an older donor with lung adenocarcinoma. The sequenced material came from FFPE minimally invasive lung adenocarcinoma tissue. According to the study, the label for this sample's cell subset or site signals: micro-invasive lung adenocarcinoma (MIA). The CDR3 corresponds to CASSAEGTERFEAFF. The sequenced DNA: TGTGCCAGCAGTGCTGAGGGAACAGAGAGATTTGAAGCTTTCTTT.